These 6 T cell receptor beta chains came from one sample sequenced in a study of tumor-infiltrating lymphocytes in primary liver carcinoma. Synthesis of TCR beta cDNA was carried out from about 0.55 ug total RNA with a constant-region primer. A slightly modified ARM-PCR protocol with three nested multiplex PCR rounds produced these TCR beta libraries. Forward primers for TRBV1-TRBV30 and a C-beta reverse primer served the first two PCR rounds, at about 11 cycles each. From the multiplex PCR reads, TCRdb called clonotypes with MiXCR, one entry per CDR3 protein. The table shows about 130,000 distinct CDR3 sequences, with 60% to 75% occurring only once. From about 19-30 mg of unsorted bulk tissue, DNA and RNA were co-extracted together. The source material was liver tumor tissue from sampling region 3. Subset of the sample: tumor region T3, left-lateral pole. These receptors all come from a woman in her sixties with primary liver carcinoma and hepatitis B virus infection.

V is TRBV5-1 and J is TRBJ2-5; D ambiguous. From germline, CDR1 is SGHRS and CDR2 YFSETQ. The V end lost 0 bases, the J end lost 3 bases, and 6 bases lay between the germline ends. The CDR3 consists of 13 residues. The CDR3 is CASSLGWKETQYF. The CDR3 nucleotides are TGCGCCAGCAGCTTGGGATGGAAAGAGACCCAGTACTTC.

DNA of the CDR3: TGTGCCTGGAGCCTGGGACTGAGCACAGATACGCAGTATTTT. Translation gives CAWSLGLSTDTQYF. The rearrangement uses TRBV30 and TRBJ2-3, with D maybe TRBD2 (6 bases). Looked up from germline, CDR1 is GTSNPN and CDR2 is SVGIG (reference sequence). The CDR3 covers 14 residues. Trimming shortened V by 3 bases and J by 0 bases, and 10 bases separated the two germline ends. Together with reference TRBV30 and TRBJ2-3, the CDR3 gives the full variable domain: SQTIHQWPATLVQPVGSPLSLECTVEGTSNPNLYWYRQAAGRGLQLLFYSVGIGQISSEVPQNLSASRPQDRQFILSSKKLLLSDSGFYLCAWSLGLSTDTQYFGPGTRLTVL.

Of note for this clonotype: A much bigger clone sits one base away, suggesting this may be a read error. The rearrangement uses TRBV6-1 and TRBJ1-6; D not resolved. This CDR3 is 12 amino acids long. CDR1 is MNHNS, CDR2 SASEGT, per germline. CDR3 in DNA: TGTGCCGGCAGGATAGGAAATTCACCCCTCCACTTT. This codes for CAGRIGNSPLHF.

The chain uses TRBV6-6 and TRBJ2-1; 7 bases are a match to TRBD2. Germline V CDR1 and CDR2: MNHNY, SVGAGI (reference sequence). The CDR3 sequence is 13 residues long. DNA of the CDR3: TGTCCCACACGTCCTCCGGGGGGAGGTGAGCAGTTCTTC. Encoded protein: CPTRPPGGGEQFF.

In this sample, this clonotype turned up a few times. This may arise from a read error, as a much more abundant clone is one base away. The chain joins TRBV6-2 or TRBV6-3 to TRBJ1-1; D remains unclear. Trimming removed 6 bases at V and 1 base at J, with 12 bases between. CDR3 length: 14 amino acids. CDR1 is MNHEY and CDR2 is SVGEGT in the germline V gene. The CDR3, as DNA: TGTGCCAGCAGCCCCTTGGTGGGGAACACTGAAGCTTTCTTT. Its translation: CASSPLVGNTEAFF.

V and J are TRBV6-1 and TRBJ1-4, with D perhaps TRBD1 (5 bases). Germline V CDR1 and CDR2: MNHNS, SASEGT. V lost 4 bases, J lost 7 bases, and 16 bases lay in between. This CDR3 spans 15 amino acids. DNA for the CDR3: TGTGCCAGCAGTGGAGCGCTGGGGGGTTGTGAAAAACTGTTTTTT. Amino acid sequence: CASSGALGGCEKLFF.